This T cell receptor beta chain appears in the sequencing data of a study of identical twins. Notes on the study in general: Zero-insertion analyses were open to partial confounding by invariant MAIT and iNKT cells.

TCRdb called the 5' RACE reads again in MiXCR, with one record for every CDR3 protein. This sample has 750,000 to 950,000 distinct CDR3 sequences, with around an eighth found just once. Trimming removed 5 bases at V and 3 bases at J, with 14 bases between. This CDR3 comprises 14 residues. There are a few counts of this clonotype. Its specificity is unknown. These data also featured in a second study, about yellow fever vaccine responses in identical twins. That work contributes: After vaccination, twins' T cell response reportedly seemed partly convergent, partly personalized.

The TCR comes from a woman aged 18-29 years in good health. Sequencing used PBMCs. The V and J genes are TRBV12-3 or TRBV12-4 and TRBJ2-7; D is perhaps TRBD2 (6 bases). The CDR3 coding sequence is TGTGCCAGCAGTCGACCGGGACTGCTCTACGAGCAGTACTTC. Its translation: CASSRPGLLYEQYF.